Below, one T cell receptor beta chain is given with its context. Its antigen is currently unknown. One entry per CDR3 protein results from TCRdb running MiXCR on the 5' RACE reads. The sample yields 350,000 or so distinct CDR3 sequences, 6.5% to 10% seen once. These data belong to a study of CD8 T cells in ankylosing spondylitis. Between the trimmed V and J ends, which lost 0 bases and 7 bases, there was a span of 8 bases. The CDR3 is made up of 13 amino acids. Germline V CDR1 and CDR2: SGHKS, YYEKEE (reference sequence). Study conclusions and caveats: A TCR beta motif made of under 10 highly homologous variants seemed typical of ankylosing spondylitis blood.

This TCR was sampled from a male donor with ankylosing spondylitis. The sequenced material came from blood, either unsorted or a sorted T cell fraction (not recorded which). This chain joins TRBV5-5 and TRBJ1-5; the D is unclear. The DNA for the CDR3 is TGTGCCAGCAGCTTGGCTCGGAAACAGCCCCAGCATTTT. Its translation is CASSLARKQPQHF.